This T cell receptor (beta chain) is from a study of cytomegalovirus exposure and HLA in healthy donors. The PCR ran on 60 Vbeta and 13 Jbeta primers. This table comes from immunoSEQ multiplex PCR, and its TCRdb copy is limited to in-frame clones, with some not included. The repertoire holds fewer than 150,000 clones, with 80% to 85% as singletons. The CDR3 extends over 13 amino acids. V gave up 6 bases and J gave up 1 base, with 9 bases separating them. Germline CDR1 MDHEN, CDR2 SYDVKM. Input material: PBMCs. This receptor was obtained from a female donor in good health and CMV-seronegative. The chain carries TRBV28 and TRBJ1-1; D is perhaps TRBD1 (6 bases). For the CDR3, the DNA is TGTGCCAGCAGACGACAGGAGAACACTGAAGCTTTCTTT. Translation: CASRRQENTEAFF. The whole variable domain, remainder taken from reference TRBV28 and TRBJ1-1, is DVKVTQSSRYLVKRTGEKVFLECVQDMDHENMFWYRQDPGLGLRLIYFSYDVKMKEKGDIPEGYSVSREKKERFSLILESASTNQTSMYLCASRRQENTEAFFGQGTRLTVV.